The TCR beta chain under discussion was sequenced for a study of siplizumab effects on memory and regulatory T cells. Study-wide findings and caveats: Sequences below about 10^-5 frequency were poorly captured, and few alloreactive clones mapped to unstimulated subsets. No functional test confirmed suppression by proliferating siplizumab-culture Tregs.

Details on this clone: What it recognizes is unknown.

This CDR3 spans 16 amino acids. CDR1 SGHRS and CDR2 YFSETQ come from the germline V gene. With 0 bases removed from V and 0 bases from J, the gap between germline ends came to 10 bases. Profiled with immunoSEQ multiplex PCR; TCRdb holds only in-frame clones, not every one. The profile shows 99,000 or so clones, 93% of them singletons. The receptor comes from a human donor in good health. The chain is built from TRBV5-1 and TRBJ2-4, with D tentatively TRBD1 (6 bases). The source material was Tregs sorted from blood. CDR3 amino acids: CASSLGDNLAKNIQYF. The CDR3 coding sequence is TGCGCCAGCAGCTTGGGGGACAACCTAGCCAAAAACATTCAGTACTTC. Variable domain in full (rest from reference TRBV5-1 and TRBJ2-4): KAGVTQTPRYLIKTRGQQVTLSCSPISGHRSVSWYQQTPGQGLQFLFEYFSETQRNKGNFPGRFSGRQFSNSRSEMNVSTLELGDSALYLCASSLGDNLAKNIQYFGAGTRLSVL.